A selection of T cell receptor beta chains follows, all from one sample in a study of shared clonotypes between healthy human individuals. Clones were read by immunoSEQ multiplex PCR, and TCRdb kept only the in-frame ones, dropping some. The data hold nearly 1 million clones, with approximately 80% observed a single time. The sample consisted of memory CD4+ T cells sorted from blood. The receptors were sampled from a man aged 18 to 30 in good health. The CDR3 runs from the conserved cysteine through the conserved F or W. Each record gives: V gene, J gene, D gene, clone size, CDR3 DNA, CDR3 protein. The D gene is left open where the match is weak. Expanded clones get a size class; other rows say once, few or many, or leave the size out.

v_gene: TRBV7-2; j_gene: TRBJ1-1; d_gene: NA; abundance: NA; CDR3nt: TGTGCCAGCAGCCAGTGGGCCCGGAACACTGAAGCTTTCTTT; CDR3aa: CASSQWARNTEAFF
v_gene: TRBV7-2; j_gene: TRBJ2-5; d_gene: TRBD2; abundance: NA; CDR3nt: TGTGCCAGCAGCACCAGTACCGGGACTACGGTGGAGACCCAGTACTTC; CDR3aa: CASSTSTGTTVETQYF
v_gene: TRBV7-2; j_gene: TRBJ2-1; d_gene: TRBD2; abundance: NA; CDR3nt: TGTGCCAGCAAAACCGGGACTAGCGGGATTTCGGAAACTGAGCAGTTCTTC; CDR3aa: CASKTGTSGISETEQFF
v_gene: TRBV11-2; j_gene: TRBJ2-1; d_gene: TRBD2; abundance: NA; CDR3nt: TGTGCCAGCAGCTTGACGGGAGGGCCCTCCTACAATGAGCAGTTCTTC; CDR3aa: CASSLTGGPSYNEQFF
v_gene: TRBV19; j_gene: TRBJ1-2; d_gene: TRBD1; abundance: few; CDR3nt: TGTGCCAGTAGTTTTCTACAGGGGAGGACGGATGGCTACACCTTC; CDR3aa: CASSFLQGRTDGYTF
v_gene: TRBV5-4; j_gene: TRBJ1-1; d_gene: NA; abundance: NA; CDR3nt: TGTGCCAGCAGCCCCGGGACCCTAAACACTGAAGCTTTCTTT; CDR3aa: CASSPGTLNTEAFF
v_gene: TRBV5-6; j_gene: TRBJ1-2; d_gene: NA; abundance: NA; CDR3nt: TGTGCCAGCAGGACGGTTAACTATGGCTACACCTTC; CDR3aa: CASRTVNYGYTF
v_gene: TRBV5-6; j_gene: TRBJ2-5; d_gene: NA; abundance: NA; CDR3nt: TGTGCCAGCAGCTTCGGGGGATCGGAAGAGACCCAGTACTTC; CDR3aa: CASSFGGSEETQYF
v_gene: TRBV11-2; j_gene: TRBJ2-5; d_gene: TRBD2; abundance: NA; CDR3nt: TGTGCCAGCAGCTTAGAATCAGCGGGGGGAGAGACCCAGTACTTC; CDR3aa: CASSLESAGGETQYF
v_gene: TRBV14; j_gene: TRBJ2-5; d_gene: NA; abundance: NA; CDR3nt: TGTGCCAGCAGCCAAGAAATGGGTAGCTTCCAAGAGACCCAGTACTTC; CDR3aa: CASSQEMGSFQETQYF
v_gene: TRBV5-1; j_gene: TRBJ2-1; d_gene: NA; abundance: NA; CDR3nt: TGCGCCAGCAGCTTAGGCGGGCCGGGTGTTAATGAGCAGTTCTTC; CDR3aa: CASSLGGPGVNEQFF
v_gene: TRBV5-4; j_gene: TRBJ2-7; d_gene: TRBD2; abundance: many; CDR3nt: TGTGCCAGCAGCATAGGGACTAGCGGGATTCGCGAGCAGTACTTC; CDR3aa: CASSIGTSGIREQYF
v_gene: TRBV2; j_gene: TRBJ2-7; d_gene: NA; abundance: NA; CDR3nt: TGTGCCAGCAGCCGACCCCTAGGAGGGGAGCAGTACTTC; CDR3aa: CASSRPLGGEQYF
v_gene: TRBV2; j_gene: TRBJ1-2; d_gene: TRBD1; abundance: NA; CDR3nt: TGTGCCAGCACCACAGGGGGCTGGGGCTACACCTTC; CDR3aa: CASTTGGWGYTF
v_gene: TRBV7-2; j_gene: TRBJ1-1; d_gene: NA; abundance: NA; CDR3nt: TGTGCCAGCAGCCGACTCCCGGACGACACTGAAGCTTTCTTT; CDR3aa: CASSRLPDDTEAFF
v_gene: TRBV19; j_gene: TRBJ1-1; d_gene: NA; abundance: once; CDR3nt: TGTGCCAGTAGTATTGCAGCCAACACTGAAGCTTTCTTT; CDR3aa: CASSIAANTEAFF
v_gene: TRBV7-8; j_gene: TRBJ2-5; d_gene: TRBD2; abundance: NA; CDR3nt: TGTGCCAGCAGCCTCCGGACTAGCGGGGCGAGGGAGACCCAGTACTTC; CDR3aa: CASSLRTSGARETQYF
v_gene: TRBV14; j_gene: TRBJ1-2; d_gene: TRBD1; abundance: once; CDR3nt: TGTGCCAGCAGCCAAGACCTCCGGGACAGGGGTGGCTACACCTTC; CDR3aa: CASSQDLRDRGGYTF
v_gene: TRBV29-1; j_gene: TRBJ2-5; d_gene: NA; abundance: few; CDR3nt: TGCGGGGGAAGTGAGCTAGGGGGAACCCAGTACTTC; CDR3aa: CGGSELGGTQYF
v_gene: TRBV6-6; j_gene: TRBJ2-2; d_gene: TRBD1; abundance: NA; CDR3nt: TGTGCCAGCAGCCAACAGGGGCCCACCGGGGAGCTGTTTTTT; CDR3aa: CASSQQGPTGELFF
v_gene: TRBV4-3; j_gene: TRBJ1-5; d_gene: NA; abundance: NA; CDR3nt: TGCGCCAGCAGCCAAGATTTGGGTCAGCCCCAGCATTTT; CDR3aa: CASSQDLGQPQHF
v_gene: TRBV7-9; j_gene: TRBJ2-3; d_gene: NA; abundance: NA; CDR3nt: TGTGCCAGCAGCTTAGACGGGCAGGGACGGACAGATACGCAGTATTTT; CDR3aa: CASSLDGQGRTDTQYF
v_gene: TRBV19; j_gene: TRBJ2-7; d_gene: NA; abundance: many; CDR3nt: TGTGCCTCCCAACCGCCTTATGGGTACGAGCAGTACTTC; CDR3aa: CASQPPYGYEQYF
v_gene: TRBV7-8; j_gene: TRBJ1-2; d_gene: TRBD1; abundance: NA; CDR3nt: TGTGCCAGCAGCAAAGGGACAGGGAACGGCTACACCTTC; CDR3aa: CASSKGTGNGYTF
v_gene: TRBV18; j_gene: TRBJ1-1; d_gene: NA; abundance: NA; CDR3nt: TGTGCCAGCTCACCATTACCGCCTCCGTTCATTAAAGCTTTCTTT; CDR3aa: CASSPLPPPFIKAFF
v_gene: TRBV5-1; j_gene: TRBJ2-3; d_gene: NA; abundance: few; CDR3nt: TGCGCCAGCAGCCCCGACCGAACAGATACGCAGTATTTT; CDR3aa: CASSPDRTDTQYF
v_gene: TRBV11-2; j_gene: TRBJ2-1; d_gene: NA; abundance: few; CDR3nt: TGTGCCAGCAGCTTAGACGGGGGTTCCTACAATGAGCAGTTCTTC; CDR3aa: CASSLDGGSYNEQFF
v_gene: TRBV5-4; j_gene: TRBJ2-7; d_gene: NA; abundance: NA; CDR3nt: TGTGCCAGCAGCTTGGCTGGGCAGGCCTCCCACGAGCAGTACTTC; CDR3aa: CASSLAGQASHEQYF
v_gene: TRBV2; j_gene: TRBJ1-1; d_gene: NA; abundance: NA; CDR3nt: TGTGCCAGCAGCCGGGAGATGAACACTGAAGCTTTCTTT; CDR3aa: CASSREMNTEAFF
v_gene: TRBV5-1; j_gene: TRBJ2-7; d_gene: NA; abundance: NA; CDR3nt: TGCGCCAGCAGCCTTAAGCCGAGCGGTTGGGCTGGGTTCGAGCAGTACTTC; CDR3aa: CASSLKPSGWAGFEQYF
v_gene: TRBV30; j_gene: TRBJ1-6; d_gene: NA; abundance: NA; CDR3nt: TGTGCCTGGGGGGGCCAGGGAAGGAATTCACCCCTCCACTTT; CDR3aa: CAWGGQGRNSPLHF
v_gene: TRBV2; j_gene: TRBJ2-7; d_gene: TRBD2; abundance: NA; CDR3nt: TGTGCCAGCAGTGAGGGGGGGGACTACGAGCAGTACTTC; CDR3aa: CASSEGGDYEQYF